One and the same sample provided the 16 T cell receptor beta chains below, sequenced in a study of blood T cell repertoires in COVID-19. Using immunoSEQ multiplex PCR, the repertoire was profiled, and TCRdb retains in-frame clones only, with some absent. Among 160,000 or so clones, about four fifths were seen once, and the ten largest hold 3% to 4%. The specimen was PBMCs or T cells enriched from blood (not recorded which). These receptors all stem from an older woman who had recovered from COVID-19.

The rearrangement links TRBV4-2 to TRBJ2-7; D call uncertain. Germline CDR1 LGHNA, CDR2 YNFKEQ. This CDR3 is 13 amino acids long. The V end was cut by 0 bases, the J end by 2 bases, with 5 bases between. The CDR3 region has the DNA TGTGCCAGCAGCCAAGACCTAGCCTACGAGCAGTACTTC. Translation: CASSQDLAYEQYF.

The CDR3 nucleotides read TGTGCCAGCAGCCCGACTAGCGGGTCGAATACGCAGTATTTT. It specifies CASSPTSGSNTQYF. The chain uses TRBV3-1 (or the pseudogene TRBV3-2) and TRBJ2-3, with 10 bases aligning to TRBD2. Trimming removed 4 bases from V and 7 bases from J; junction bases left unmatched: 5. Germline V CDR1 and CDR2: LGHDT, YNNKEL (reference sequence). This CDR3 region has 14 residues.

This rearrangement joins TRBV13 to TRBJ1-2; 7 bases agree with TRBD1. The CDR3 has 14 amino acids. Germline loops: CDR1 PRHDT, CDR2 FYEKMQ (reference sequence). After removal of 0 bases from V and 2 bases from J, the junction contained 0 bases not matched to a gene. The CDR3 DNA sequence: TGTGCCAGCAGCTTAGGACAGGGGAACTATGGCTACACCTTC. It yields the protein CASSLGQGNYGYTF.

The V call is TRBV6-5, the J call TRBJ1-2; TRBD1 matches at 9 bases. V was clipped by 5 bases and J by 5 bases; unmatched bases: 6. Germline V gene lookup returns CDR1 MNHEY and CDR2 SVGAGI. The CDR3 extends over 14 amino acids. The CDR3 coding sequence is TGTGCCAGCAGTCCGGCCGGGACAGGGTATGGCTACACCTTC. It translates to CASSPAGTGYGYTF.

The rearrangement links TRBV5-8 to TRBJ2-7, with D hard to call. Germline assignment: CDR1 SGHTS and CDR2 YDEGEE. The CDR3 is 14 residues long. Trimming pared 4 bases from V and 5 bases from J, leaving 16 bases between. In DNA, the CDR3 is TGTGCCAGCAGCCTCATTCCTGAGAGGCACGAGCAGTACTTC. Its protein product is CASSLIPERHEQYF.

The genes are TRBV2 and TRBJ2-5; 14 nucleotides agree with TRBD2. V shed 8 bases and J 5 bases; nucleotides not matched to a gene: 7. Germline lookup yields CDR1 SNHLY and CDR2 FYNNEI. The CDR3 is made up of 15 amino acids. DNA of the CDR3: TGTGCCAGCGGTAGGAGACTAGCGGGGGGGGAGACCCAGTACTTC. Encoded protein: CASGRRLAGGETQYF.

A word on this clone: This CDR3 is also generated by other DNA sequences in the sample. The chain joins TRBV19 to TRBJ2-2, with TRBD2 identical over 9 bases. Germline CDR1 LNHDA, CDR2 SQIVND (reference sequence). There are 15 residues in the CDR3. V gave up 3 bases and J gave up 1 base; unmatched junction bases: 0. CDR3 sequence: CASSISGGNTGELFF. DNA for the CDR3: TGTGCCAGTAGTATTAGCGGGGGGAACACCGGGGAGCTGTTTTTT.

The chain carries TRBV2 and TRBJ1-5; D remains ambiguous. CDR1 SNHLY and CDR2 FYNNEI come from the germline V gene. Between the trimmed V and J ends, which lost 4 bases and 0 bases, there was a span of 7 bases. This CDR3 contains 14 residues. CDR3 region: CASSVAYSNQPQHF. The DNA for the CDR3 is TGTGCCAGCAGTGTAGCGTATAGCAATCAGCCCCAGCATTTT.

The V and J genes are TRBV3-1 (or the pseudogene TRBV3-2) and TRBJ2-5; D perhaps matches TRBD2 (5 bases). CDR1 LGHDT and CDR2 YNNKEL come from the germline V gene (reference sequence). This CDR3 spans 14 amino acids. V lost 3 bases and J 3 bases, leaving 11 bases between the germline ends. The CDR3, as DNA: TGTGCCAGCAGCCAGCGGGCTGGGGAAGAGACCCAGTACTTC. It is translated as CASSQRAGEETQYF.

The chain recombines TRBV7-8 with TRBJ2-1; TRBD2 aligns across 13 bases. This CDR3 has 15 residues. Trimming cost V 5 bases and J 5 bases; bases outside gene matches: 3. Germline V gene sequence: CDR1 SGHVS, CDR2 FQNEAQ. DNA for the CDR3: TGTGCCAGCAGCAGGGGACTAGCGGGGAACAATGAGCAGTTCTTC. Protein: CASSRGLAGNNEQFF.

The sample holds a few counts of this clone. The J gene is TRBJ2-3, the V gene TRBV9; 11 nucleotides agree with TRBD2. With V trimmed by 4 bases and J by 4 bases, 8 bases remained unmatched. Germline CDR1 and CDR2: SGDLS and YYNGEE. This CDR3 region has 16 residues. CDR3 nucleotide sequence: TGTGCCAGCAGCTTGGGGGGGACTAGCGGTGCAGATACGCAGTATTTT. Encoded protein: CASSLGGTSGADTQYF. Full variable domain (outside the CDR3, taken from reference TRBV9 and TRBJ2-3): DSGVTQTPKHLITATGQRVTLRCSPRSGDLSVYWYQQSLDQGLQFLIQYYNGEERAKGNILERFSAQQFPDLHSELNLSSLELGDSALYFCASSLGGTSGADTQYFGPGTRLTVL.

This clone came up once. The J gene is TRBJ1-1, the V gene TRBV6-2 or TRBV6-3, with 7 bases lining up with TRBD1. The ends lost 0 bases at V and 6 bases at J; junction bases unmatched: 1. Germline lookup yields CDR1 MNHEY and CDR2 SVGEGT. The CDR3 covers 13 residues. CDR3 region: CASSYSQGAEAFF. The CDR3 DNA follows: TGTGCCAGCAGTTACTCTCAGGGGGCTGAAGCTTTCTTT.

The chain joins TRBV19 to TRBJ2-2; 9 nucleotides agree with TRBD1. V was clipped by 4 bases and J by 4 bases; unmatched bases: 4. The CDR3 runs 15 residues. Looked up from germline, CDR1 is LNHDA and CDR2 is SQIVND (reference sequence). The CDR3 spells CASSNRGQGTGELFF. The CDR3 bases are TGTGCCAGTAGTAACAGGGGGCAAGGCACCGGGGAGCTGTTTTTT.

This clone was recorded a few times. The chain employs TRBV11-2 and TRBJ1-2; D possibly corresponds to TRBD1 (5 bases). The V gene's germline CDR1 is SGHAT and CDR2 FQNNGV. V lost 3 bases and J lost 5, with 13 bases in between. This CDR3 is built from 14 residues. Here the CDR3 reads CASSFGRGGYGYTF. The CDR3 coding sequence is TGTGCCAGCAGCTTTGGACGGGGGGGTTATGGCTACACCTTC.

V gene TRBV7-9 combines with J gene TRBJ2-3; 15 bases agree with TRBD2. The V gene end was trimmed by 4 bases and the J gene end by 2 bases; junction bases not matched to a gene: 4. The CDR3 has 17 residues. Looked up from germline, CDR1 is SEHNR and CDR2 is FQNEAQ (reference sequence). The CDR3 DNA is TGTGCCAGCAGCTCGGGACTAGCGGGGGGTTTCACAGATACGCAGTATTTT. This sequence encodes CASSSGLAGGFTDTQYF.

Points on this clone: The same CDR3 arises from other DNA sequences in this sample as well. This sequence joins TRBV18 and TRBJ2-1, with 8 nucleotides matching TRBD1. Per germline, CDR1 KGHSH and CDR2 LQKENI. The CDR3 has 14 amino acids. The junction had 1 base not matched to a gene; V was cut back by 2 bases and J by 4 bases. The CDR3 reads CASSPGQGYNEQFF. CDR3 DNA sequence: TGTGCCAGCTCACCAGGACAGGGTTACAATGAGCAGTTCTTC.